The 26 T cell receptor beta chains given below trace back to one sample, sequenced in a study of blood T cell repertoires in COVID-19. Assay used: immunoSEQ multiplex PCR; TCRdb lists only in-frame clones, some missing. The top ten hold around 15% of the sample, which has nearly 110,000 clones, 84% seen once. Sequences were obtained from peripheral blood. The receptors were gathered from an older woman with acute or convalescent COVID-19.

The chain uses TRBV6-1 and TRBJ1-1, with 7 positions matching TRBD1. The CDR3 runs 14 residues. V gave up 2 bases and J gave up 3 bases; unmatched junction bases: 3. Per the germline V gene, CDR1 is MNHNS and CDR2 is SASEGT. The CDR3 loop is CASSELGTDTEAFF. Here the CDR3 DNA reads TGTGCCAGCAGTGAACTTGGGACAGACACTGAAGCTTTCTTT.

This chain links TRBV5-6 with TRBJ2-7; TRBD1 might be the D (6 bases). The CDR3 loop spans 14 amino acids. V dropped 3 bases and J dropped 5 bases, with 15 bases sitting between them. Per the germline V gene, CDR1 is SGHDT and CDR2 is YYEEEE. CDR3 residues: CASSSPRGSHEQYF. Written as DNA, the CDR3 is TGTGCCAGCAGCTCGCCCAGGGGTTCACACGAGCAGTACTTC.

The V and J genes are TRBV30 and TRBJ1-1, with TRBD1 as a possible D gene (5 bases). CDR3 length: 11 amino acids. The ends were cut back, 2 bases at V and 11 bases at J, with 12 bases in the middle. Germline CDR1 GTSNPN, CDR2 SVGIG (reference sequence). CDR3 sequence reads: CAWSTGGKAFF. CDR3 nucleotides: TGTGCCTGGAGTACGGGGGGGAAGGCTTTCTTT.

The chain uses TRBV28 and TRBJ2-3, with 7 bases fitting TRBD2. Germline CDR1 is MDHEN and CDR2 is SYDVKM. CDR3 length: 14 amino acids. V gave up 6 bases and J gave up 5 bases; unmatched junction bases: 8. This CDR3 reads CASRGGRAEDTQYF. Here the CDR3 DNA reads TGTGCCAGCAGGGGGGGGAGGGCGGAAGATACGCAGTATTTT.

The CDR3 DNA follows: TGCGCCAGCAGCTTGGGGGGACAGTCTTCCTACGAGCAGTACTTC. Its translation is CASSLGGQSSYEQYF. V and J are TRBV5-1 and TRBJ2-7; 7 nucleotides match TRBD1. J was trimmed by 1 base and V by 0 bases; bases with no gene match: 4. From germline, CDR1 is SGHRS and CDR2 YFSETQ. The CDR3 extends over 15 amino acids.

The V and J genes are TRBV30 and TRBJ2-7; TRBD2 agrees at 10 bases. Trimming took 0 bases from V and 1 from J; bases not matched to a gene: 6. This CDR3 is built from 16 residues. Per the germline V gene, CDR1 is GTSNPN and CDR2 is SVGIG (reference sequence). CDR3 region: CAWSVYKREGSYEQYF. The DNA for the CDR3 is TGTGCCTGGAGTGTATATAAGCGGGAGGGGTCCTACGAGCAGTACTTC.

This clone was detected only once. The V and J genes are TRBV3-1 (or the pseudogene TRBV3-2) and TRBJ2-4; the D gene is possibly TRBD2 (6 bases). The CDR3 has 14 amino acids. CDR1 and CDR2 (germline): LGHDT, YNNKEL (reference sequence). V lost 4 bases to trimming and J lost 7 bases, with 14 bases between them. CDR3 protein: CASSPTGVGNIQYF. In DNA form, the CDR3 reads TGTGCCAGCAGCCCCACGGGAGTTGGGAACATTCAGTACTTC.

Here the CDR3 reads CASSSGTDAITFGYTF. As DNA, the CDR3 is TGTGCCAGCAGTTCCGGGACAGACGCCATTACGTTTGGCTACACCTTC. This sequence joins TRBV6-6 and TRBJ1-2; 7 bases align to TRBD1. The trim removed 4 bases at V and 7 bases at J, leaving 15 bases unmatched. The CDR3 has 16 residues. Germline V lookup: CDR1 MNHNY, CDR2 SVGAGI (reference sequence).

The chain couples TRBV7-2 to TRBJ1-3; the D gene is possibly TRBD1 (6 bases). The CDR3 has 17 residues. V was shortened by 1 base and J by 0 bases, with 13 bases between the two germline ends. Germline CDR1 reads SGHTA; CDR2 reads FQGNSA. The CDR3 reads CASSLVAGDYSGNTIYF. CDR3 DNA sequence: TGTGCCAGCAGCTTAGTGGCAGGGGACTACTCTGGAAACACCATATATTTT.

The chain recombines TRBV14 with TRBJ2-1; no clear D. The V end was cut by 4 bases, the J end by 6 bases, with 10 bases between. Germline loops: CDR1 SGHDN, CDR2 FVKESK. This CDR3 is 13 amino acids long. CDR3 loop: CASSPGWVNEQFF. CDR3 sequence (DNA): TGTGCCAGCAGCCCAGGTTGGGTCAATGAGCAGTTCTTC.

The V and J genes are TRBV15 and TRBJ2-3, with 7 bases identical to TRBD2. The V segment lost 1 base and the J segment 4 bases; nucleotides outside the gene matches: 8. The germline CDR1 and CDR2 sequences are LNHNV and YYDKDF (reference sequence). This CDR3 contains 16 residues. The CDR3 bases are TGTGCCACCAGCAGAGGGGCGGGAGTCGGGGCAGATACGCAGTATTTT. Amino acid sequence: CATSRGAGVGADTQYF. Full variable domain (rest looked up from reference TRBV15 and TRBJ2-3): DAMVIQNPRYQVTQFGKPVTLSCSQTLNHNVMYWYQQKSSQAPKLLFHYYDKDFNNEADTPDNFQSRRPNTSFCFLDIRSPGLGDTAMYLCATSRGAGVGADTQYFGPGTRLTVL.

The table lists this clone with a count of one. The CDR3 sequence: CASSPLSVGRAHEQFF. In DNA, the CDR3 is TGTGCCAGTAGTCCACTATCCGTGGGGAGGGCCCATGAGCAGTTCTTC. This chain joins TRBV19 and TRBJ2-1, with 7 bases lining up with TRBD2. Germline V gives CDR1 LNHDA, CDR2 SQIVND (reference sequence). The CDR3 covers 16 residues. The V and J ends lost 5 bases and 8 bases, in that order; junction bases with no gene match: 15.

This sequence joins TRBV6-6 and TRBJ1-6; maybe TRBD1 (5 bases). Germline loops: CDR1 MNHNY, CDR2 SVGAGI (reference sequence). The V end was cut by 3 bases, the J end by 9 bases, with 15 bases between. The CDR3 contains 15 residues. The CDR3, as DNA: TGTGCCAGCAGTTATCGGGCCAGGGAAGGTTCACCCCTCCACTTT. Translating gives CASSYRAREGSPLHF.

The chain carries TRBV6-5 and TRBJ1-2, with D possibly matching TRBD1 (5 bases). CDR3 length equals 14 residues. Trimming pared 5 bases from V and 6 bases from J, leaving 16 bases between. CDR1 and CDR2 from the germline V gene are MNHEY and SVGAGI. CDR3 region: CASSPVTALNGYTF. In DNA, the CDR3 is TGTGCCAGCAGTCCCGTGACAGCACTCAATGGCTACACCTTC.

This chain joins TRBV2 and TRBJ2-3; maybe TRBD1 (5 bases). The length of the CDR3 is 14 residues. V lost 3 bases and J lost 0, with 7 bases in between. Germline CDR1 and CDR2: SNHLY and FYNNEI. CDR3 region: CASSEGLSTDTQYF. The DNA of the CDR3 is TGTGCCAGCAGTGAGGGGCTTAGCACAGATACGCAGTATTTT.

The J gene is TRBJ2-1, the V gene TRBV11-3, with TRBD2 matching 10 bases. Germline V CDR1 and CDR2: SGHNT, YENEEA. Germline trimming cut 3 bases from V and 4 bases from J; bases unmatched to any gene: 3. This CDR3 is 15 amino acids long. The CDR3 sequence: CASSFSSGGYNEQFF. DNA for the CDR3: TGTGCCAGCAGCTTTTCTAGCGGGGGATACAATGAGCAGTTCTTC.

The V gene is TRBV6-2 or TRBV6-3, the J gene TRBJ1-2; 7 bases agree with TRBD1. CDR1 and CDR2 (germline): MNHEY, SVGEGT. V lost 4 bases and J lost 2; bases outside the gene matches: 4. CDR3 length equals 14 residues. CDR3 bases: TGTGCCAGCAGTTTACAGGGGCGGAACTATGGCTACACCTTC. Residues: CASSLQGRNYGYTF.

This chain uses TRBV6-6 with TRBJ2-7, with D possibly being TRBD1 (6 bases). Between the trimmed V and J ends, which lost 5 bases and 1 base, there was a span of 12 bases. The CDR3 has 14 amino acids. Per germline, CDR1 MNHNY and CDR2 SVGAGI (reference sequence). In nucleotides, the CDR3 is TGTGCCAGCAGTACTTTTACAGGGTCCTACGAGCAGTACTTC. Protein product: CASSTFTGSYEQYF.

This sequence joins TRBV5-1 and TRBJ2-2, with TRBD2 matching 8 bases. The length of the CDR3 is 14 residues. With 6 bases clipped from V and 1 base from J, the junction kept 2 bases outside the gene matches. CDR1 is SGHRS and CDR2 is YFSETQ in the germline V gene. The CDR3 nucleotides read TGCGCCAGCAATCTAGCGGGGAACACCGGGGAGCTGTTTTTT. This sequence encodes CASNLAGNTGELFF.

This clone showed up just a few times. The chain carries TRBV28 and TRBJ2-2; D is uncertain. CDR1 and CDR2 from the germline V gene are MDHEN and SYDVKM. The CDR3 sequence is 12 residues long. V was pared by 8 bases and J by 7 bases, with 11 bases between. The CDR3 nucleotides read TGTGCCAGCGCCCGGCAGGTCGGGGAGCTGTTTTTT. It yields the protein CASARQVGELFF.

The CDR3 nucleotides read TGTGCCAGCAGCTCGGGACTCGTCGACTCCGGGGAGCTGTTTTTT. As protein: CASSSGLVDSGELFF. This chain connects TRBV7-6 to TRBJ2-2; perhaps TRBD2 as D (6 bases). V lost 4 bases and J 6 bases, leaving 15 bases between the germline ends. CDR1 is SGHVS, CDR2 FNYEAQ, per germline. The CDR3 is 15 residues long.

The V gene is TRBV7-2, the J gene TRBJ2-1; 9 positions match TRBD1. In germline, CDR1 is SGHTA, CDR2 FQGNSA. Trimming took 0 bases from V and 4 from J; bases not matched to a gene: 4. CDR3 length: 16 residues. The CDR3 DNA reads TGTGCCAGCAGCTTAGCTTGGGACAGGGCTTACAATGAGCAGTTCTTC. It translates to CASSLAWDRAYNEQFF.

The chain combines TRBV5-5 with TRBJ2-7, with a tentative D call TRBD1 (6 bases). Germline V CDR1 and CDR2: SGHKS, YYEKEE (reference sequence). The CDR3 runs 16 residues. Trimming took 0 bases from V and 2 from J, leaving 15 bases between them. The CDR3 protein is CASSLVGGGLPYEQYF. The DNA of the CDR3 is TGTGCCAGCAGCTTGGTAGGGGGTGGCCTTCCCTACGAGCAGTACTTC.

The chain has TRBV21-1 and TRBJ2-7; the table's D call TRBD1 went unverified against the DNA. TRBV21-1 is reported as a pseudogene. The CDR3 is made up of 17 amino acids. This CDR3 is CASSKGTHELWLYEQYF. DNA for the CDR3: TGTGCCAGCAGCAAAGGGACACACGAACTTTGGCTTTACGAGCAGTACTTC.

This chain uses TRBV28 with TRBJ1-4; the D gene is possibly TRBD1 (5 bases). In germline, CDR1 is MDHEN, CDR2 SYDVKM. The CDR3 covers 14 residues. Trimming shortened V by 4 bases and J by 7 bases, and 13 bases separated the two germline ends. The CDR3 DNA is TGTGCCAGCAGTTGGTCCGCAAGGGGTGAAAAACTGTTTTTT. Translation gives CASSWSARGEKLFF. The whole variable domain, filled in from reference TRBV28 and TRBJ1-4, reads DVKVTQSSRYLVKRTGEKVFLECVQDMDHENMFWYRQDPGLGLRLIYFSYDVKMKEKGDIPEGYSVSREKKERFSLILESASTNQTSMYLCASSWSARGEKLFFGSGTQLSVL.

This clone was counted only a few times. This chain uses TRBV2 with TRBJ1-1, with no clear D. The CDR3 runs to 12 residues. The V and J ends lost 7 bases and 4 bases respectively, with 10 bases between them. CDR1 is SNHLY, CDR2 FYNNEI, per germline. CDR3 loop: CASTASGTEAFF. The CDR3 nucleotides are TGTGCCAGCACCGCAAGCGGCACTGAAGCTTTCTTT.